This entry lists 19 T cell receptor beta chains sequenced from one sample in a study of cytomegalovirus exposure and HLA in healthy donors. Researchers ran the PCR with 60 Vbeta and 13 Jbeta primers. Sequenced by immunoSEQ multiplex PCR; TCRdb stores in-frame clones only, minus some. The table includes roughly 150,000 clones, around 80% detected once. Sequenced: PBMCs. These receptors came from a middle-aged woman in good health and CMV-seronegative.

CDR3 nucleotide sequence: TGTGCCAGCAGTGTGGACAGGGGTTCTTTCCAGCCCCAGCATTTT. It yields the protein CASSVDRGSFQPQHF. The chain recombines TRBV6-1 with TRBJ1-5; 9 nucleotides line up with TRBD1. J was trimmed by 7 bases and V by 4 bases; bases with no gene match: 8. This CDR3 region has 15 residues. Germline loops: CDR1 MNHNS, CDR2 SASEGT.

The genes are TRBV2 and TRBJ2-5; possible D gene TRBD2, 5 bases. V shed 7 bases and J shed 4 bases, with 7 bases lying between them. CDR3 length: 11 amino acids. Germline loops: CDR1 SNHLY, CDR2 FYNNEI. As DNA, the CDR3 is TGTGCCAGCAAGGAGGTAGAGACCCAGTACTTC. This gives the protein CASKEVETQYF.

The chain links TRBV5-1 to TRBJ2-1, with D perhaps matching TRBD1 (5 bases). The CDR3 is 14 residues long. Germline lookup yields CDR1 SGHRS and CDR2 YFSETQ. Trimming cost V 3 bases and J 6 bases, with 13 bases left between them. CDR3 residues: CASSWTTATNEQFF. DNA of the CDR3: TGCGCCAGCAGCTGGACAACGGCCACCAATGAGCAGTTCTTC.

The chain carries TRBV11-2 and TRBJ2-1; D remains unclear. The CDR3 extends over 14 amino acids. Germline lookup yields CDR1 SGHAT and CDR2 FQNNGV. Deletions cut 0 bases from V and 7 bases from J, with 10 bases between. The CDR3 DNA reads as TGTGCCAGCAGCTTAGATGTTGAGTATAATGAGCAGTTCTTC. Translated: CASSLDVEYNEQFF. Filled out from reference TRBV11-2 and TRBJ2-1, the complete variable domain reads EAGVAQSPRYKIIEKRQSVAFWCNPISGHATLYWYQQILGQGPKLLIQFQNNGVVDDSQLPKDRFSAERLKGVDSTLKIQPAKLEDSAVYLCASSLDVEYNEQFFGPGTRLTVL.

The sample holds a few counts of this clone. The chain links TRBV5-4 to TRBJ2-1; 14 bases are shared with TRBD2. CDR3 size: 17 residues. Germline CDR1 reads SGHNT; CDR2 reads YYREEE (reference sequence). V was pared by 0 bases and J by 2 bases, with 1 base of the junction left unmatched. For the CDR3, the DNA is TGTGCCAGCAGCTTGGGACTAGCGGGGGGGCCCTACAATGAGCAGTTCTTC. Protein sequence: CASSLGLAGGPYNEQFF.

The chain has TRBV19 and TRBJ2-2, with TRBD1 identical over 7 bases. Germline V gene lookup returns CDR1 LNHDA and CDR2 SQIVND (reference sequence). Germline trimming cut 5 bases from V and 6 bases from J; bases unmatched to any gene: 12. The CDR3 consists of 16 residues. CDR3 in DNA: TGTGCCAGTAGTCCCCGCAGGGGGAATTCAGCCGGGGAGCTGTTTTTT. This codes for CASSPRRGNSAGELFF.

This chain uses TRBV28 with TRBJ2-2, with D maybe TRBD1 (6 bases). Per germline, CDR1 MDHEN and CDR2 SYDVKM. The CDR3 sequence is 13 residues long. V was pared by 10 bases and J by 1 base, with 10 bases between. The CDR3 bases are TGTGCCACCTGGGACAAGAACACCGGGGAGCTGTTTTTT. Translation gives CATWDKNTGELFF.

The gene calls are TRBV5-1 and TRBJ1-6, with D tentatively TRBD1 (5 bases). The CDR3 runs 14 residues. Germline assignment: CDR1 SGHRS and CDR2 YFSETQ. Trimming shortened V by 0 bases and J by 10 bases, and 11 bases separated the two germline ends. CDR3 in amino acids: CASSLGGESSPLHF. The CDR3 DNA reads TGCGCCAGCAGCTTGGGGGGGGAAAGCTCACCCCTCCACTTT.

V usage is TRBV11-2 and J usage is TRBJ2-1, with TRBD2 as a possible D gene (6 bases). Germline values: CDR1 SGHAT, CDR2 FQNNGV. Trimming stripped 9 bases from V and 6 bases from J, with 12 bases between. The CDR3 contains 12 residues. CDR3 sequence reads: CASSGGLNEQFF. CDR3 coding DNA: TGTGCCAGTAGCGGTGGGCTCAATGAGCAGTTCTTC.

The CDR3 here is CASTPGQDYNEQFF. The CDR3 DNA reads TGTGCCAGCACGCCGGGACAAGACTACAATGAGCAGTTCTTC. The chain couples TRBV28 to TRBJ2-1; TRBD1 is a possible D gene (6 bases). The germline V gene encodes CDR1 MDHEN and CDR2 SYDVKM. The CDR3 sequence is 14 residues long. The V gene lost 7 bases and the J gene lost 3 bases, with 13 bases spanning the gap.

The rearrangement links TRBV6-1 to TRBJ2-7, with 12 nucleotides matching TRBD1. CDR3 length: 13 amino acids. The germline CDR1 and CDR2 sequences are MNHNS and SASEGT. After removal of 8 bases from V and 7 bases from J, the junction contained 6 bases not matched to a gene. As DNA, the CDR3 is TGTGCCAGCCGGGGACAGGGGGCTTGGGAGCAGTACTTC. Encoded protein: CASRGQGAWEQYF.

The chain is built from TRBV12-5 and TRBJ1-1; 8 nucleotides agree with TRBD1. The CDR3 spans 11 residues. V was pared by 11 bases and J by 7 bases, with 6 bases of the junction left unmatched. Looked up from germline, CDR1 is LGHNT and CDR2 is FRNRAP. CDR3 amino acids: CAVTGANEAFF. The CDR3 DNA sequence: TGTGCTGTGACAGGGGCTAATGAAGCTTTCTTT. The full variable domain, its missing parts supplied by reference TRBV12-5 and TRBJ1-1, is DARVTQTPRHKVTEMGQEVTMRCQPILGHNTVFWYRQTMMQGLELLAYFRNRAPLDDSGMPKDRFSAEMPDATLATLKIQPSEPRDSAVYFCAVTGANEAFFGQGTRLTVV.

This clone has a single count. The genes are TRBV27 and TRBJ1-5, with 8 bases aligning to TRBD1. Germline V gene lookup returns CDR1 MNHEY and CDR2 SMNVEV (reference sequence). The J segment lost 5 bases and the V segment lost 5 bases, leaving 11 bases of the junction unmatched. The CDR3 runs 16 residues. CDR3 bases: TGTGCCAGCAGTCCAAGCCGGACAGGGAGGGATCAGCCCCAGCATTTT. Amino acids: CASSPSRTGRDQPQHF.

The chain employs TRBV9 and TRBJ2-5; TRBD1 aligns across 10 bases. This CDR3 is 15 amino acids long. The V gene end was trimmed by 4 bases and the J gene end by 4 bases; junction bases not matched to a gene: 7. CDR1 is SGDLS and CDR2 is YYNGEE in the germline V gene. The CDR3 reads CASSPSGQGGETQYF. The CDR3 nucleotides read TGTGCCAGCAGCCCTAGTGGACAGGGGGGAGAGACCCAGTACTTC. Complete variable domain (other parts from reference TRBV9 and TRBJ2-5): DSGVTQTPKHLITATGQRVTLRCSPRSGDLSVYWYQQSLDQGLQFLIQYYNGEERAKGNILERFSAQQFPDLHSELNLSSLELGDSALYFCASSPSGQGGETQYFGPGTRLLVL.

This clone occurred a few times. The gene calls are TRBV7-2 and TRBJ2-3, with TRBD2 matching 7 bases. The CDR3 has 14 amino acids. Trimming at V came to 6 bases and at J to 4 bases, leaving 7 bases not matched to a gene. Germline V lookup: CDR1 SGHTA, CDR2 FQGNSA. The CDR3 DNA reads TGTGCCAGCAGAGCGCGTGGGAGGGCAGATACGCAGTATTTT. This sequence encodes CASRARGRADTQYF.

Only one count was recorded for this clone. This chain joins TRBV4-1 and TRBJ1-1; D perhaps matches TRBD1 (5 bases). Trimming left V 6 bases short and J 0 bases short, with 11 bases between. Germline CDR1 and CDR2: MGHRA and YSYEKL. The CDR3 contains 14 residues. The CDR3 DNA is TGCGCCAGCAGAGCCAGGGTCGTGAACACTGAAGCTTTCTTT. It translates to CASRARVVNTEAFF.

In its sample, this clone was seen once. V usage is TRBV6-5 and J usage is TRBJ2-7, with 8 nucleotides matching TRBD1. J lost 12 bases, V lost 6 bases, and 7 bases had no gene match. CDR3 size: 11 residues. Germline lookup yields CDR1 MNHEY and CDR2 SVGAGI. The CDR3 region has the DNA TGTGCCAGCAGCCTGGGACAGGAGACGTACTTC. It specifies CASSLGQETYF.

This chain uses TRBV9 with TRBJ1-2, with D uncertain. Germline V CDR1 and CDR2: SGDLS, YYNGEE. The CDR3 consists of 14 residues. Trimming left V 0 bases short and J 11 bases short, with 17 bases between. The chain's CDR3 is CASSVGGIDIGYTF. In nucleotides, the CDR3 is TGTGCCAGCAGCGTAGGAGGGATCGACATTGGATACACCTTC.

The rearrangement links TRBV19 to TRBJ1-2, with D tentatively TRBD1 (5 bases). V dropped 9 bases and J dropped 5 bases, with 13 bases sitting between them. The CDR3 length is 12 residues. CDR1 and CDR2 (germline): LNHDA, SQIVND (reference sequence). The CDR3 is CASRETEYGYTF. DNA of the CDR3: TGTGCCAGCCGAGAGACAGAATATGGCTACACCTTC.